These T cell receptor beta chains were read from a single sample in a study of blood T cell repertoires in COVID-19. Sequenced by immunoSEQ multiplex PCR; TCRdb stores in-frame clones only, minus some. The sample holds some 460,000 clones, more than 85% seen once. The sample taken for sequencing was peripheral blood. The receptors were sampled from a woman aged 25 to 39 with acute or convalescent COVID-19. Both conserved end residues are part of each CDR3. The D gene is left open where the match is weak. Clone size is not always given. Where it is, it says once, few, many or a class for expanded clones.

CDR3 protein,CDR3 DNA,V gene,D gene,J gene,clone size
CASSRTGLTEAFF,TGTGCCAGCAGCAGGACAGGACTGACTGAAGCTTTCTTT,TRBV12-3/TRBV12-4,TRBD1,TRBJ1-1,-
CASSQGNAGGNSPLHF,TGTGCCAGCAGCCAGGGTAACGCGGGGGGGAATTCACCCCTCCACTTT,TRBV3-1/TRBV3-2,-,TRBJ1-6,few
CASSQTGNEKLFF,TGCGCCAGCAGTCAAACAGGGAATGAAAAACTGTTTTTT,TRBV5-1,-,TRBJ1-4,-
CASSPLVAVNTEAFF,TGTGCCAGCAGTCCACTCGTTGCGGTGAACACTGAAGCTTTCTTT,TRBV27,-,TRBJ1-1,-
CASSGYRGPGANVLTF,TGTGCCAGCAGCGGCTACAGGGGGCCTGGGGCCAACGTCCTGACTTTC,TRBV5-8,TRBD1,TRBJ2-6,-
CSVVRTSQGTDTQYF,TGCAGCGTTGTAAGGACTAGTCAAGGCACAGATACGCAGTATTTT,TRBV29-1,TRBD2,TRBJ2-3,once
CASSQIWPTRVGELFF,TGTGCCAGCAGCCAGATATGGCCAACGAGGGTCGGGGAGCTGTTTTTT,TRBV3-1/TRBV3-2,-,TRBJ2-2,-
CASSQRQGFDTGELFF,TGCGCCAGCAGCCAAAGACAGGGGTTCGACACCGGGGAGCTGTTTTTT,TRBV4-1,TRBD1,TRBJ2-2,-
CASSQLAGANTGELFF,TGTGCCAGCAGCCAACTAGCGGGCGCTAACACCGGGGAGCTGTTTTTT,TRBV3-1/TRBV3-2,TRBD2,TRBJ2-2,-
CASSLSIRNTIYF,TGTGCCAGCAGCTTGTCTATACGGAACACCATATATTTT,TRBV7-2,-,TRBJ1-3,-
CASSLTGTPGQPLHF,TGCGCCAGCAGCTTGACCGGGACACCAGGTCAACCCCTCCACTTT,TRBV5-1,-,TRBJ1-6,-
CASSGGRAYGYTF,TGTGCCAGTAGCGGAGGAAGGGCCTATGGCTACACCTTC,TRBV19,-,TRBJ1-2,once
CASSSTGGSSYEQYF,TGTGCCAGCAGCTCAACAGGGGGTTCATCCTACGAGCAGTACTTC,TRBV13,TRBD1,TRBJ2-7,-
CASSLVVGRYNSPLHF,TGTGCCAGCAGCTTAGTCGTGGGGAGGTATAATTCACCCCTCCACTTT,TRBV7-2,-,TRBJ1-6,-
CASSIRSRSSGNTIYF,TGTGCCAGTAGTATAAGGAGCAGAAGCTCTGGAAACACCATATATTTT,TRBV19,-,TRBJ1-3,-
CASSYRQGGTGELFF,TGTGCCAGCAGTTACCGGCAGGGGGGAACCGGGGAGCTGTTTTTT,TRBV6-5,-,TRBJ2-2,-
CASSIVADADTQYF,TGCGCCAGCAGTATAGTAGCGGACGCAGATACGCAGTATTTT,TRBV4-1,-,TRBJ2-3,-
CASSLVPDRVPYEQYF,TGCGCCAGCAGCTTGGTACCGGACAGGGTACCCTACGAGCAGTACTTC,TRBV5-1,TRBD1,TRBJ2-7,few
CASRPGQFGTDTQYF,TGTGCCAGCAGACCCGGACAATTTGGAACAGATACGCAGTATTTT,TRBV6-5,-,TRBJ2-3,-
CASSSSRVNEKLFF,TGTGCCAGCAGTTCCTCCCGGGTGAATGAAAAACTGTTTTTT,TRBV6-2/TRBV6-3,-,TRBJ1-4,-
CASSRRTGISYNEQFF,TGTGCCAGCAGTCGACGCACAGGGATCTCCTACAATGAGCAGTTCTTC,TRBV9,-,TRBJ2-1,once
CASSQYSGVTEAFF,TGTGCCAGCAGCCAATATTCGGGGGTCACTGAAGCTTTCTTT,TRBV14,-,TRBJ1-1,-
CASSQGGSRDTQYF,TGTGCCAGCAGCCAGGGAGGGAGCCGGGATACGCAGTATTTT,TRBV11-2,TRBD2,TRBJ2-3,-
CASSYFRDRNTEAFF,TGTGCCAGCAGTTATTTCCGGGACAGGAACACTGAAGCTTTCTTT,TRBV6-5,TRBD1,TRBJ1-1,once
CSVGQANTDTQYF,TGCAGCGTTGGCCAGGCGAACACAGATACGCAGTATTTT,TRBV29-1,-,TRBJ2-3,-
CASSPSLAWTTGELFF,TGTGCCAGCTCACCATCACTAGCATGGACCACCGGGGAGCTGTTTTTT,TRBV18,-,TRBJ2-2,-
CATSRDQDRYYEQYF,TGTGCCACCAGCAGAGATCAGGACAGGTACTACGAGCAGTACTTC,TRBV15,TRBD1,TRBJ2-7,-
CASSPPWGFGDTSEKLFF,TGTGCCAGCAGCCCCCCTTGGGGGTTCGGGGACACGAGTGAAAAACTGTTTTTT,TRBV3-1/TRBV3-2,-,TRBJ1-4,-
CARNIQGSRYEQYF,TGTGCCAGGAACATACAGGGGAGTAGGTACGAGCAGTACTTC,TRBV6-4,TRBD1,TRBJ2-7,-
CASGFRLGSLNTEAFF,TGTGCTAGTGGTTTTCGGTTGGGCAGTTTGAACACTGAAGCTTTCTTT,TRBV12-5,-,TRBJ1-1,-
CARNSPGQTNTGELFF,TGTGCCAGAAACTCGCCGGGACAGACGAACACCGGGGAGCTGTTTTTT,TRBV7-3,TRBD1,TRBJ2-2,-
CASSLPAGGVGETQYF,TGTGCCAGCAGCTTACCAGCGGGGGGGGTGGGAGAGACCCAGTACTTC,TRBV11-2,TRBD2,TRBJ2-5,-
CASSSGDSSYEQYF,TGTGCCAGCAGTTCCGGGGACAGCTCCTACGAGCAGTACTTC,TRBV6-5,TRBD1,TRBJ2-7,-
CATSIGTSLRNEQFF,TGTGCCACCAGCATAGGGACTAGCCTTCGCAATGAGCAGTTCTTC,TRBV15,TRBD2,TRBJ2-1,once
CASSLAGGPRETQYF,TGTGCCAGCAGCTTAGCGGGGGGCCCCCGAGAGACCCAGTACTTC,TRBV13,-,TRBJ2-5,once
CASSVLGASGNTIYF,TGTGCCAGCAGCGTACTGGGGGCCTCTGGAAACACCATATATTTT,TRBV9,-,TRBJ1-3,-
CASSRQSSYNEQFF,TGTGCCAGCTCTCGACAAAGCTCCTACAATGAGCAGTTCTTC,TRBV18,-,TRBJ2-1,-
CASSSGTSGGAVSSRFF,TGTGCCAGCAGCTCCGGGACTAGCGGGGGGGCCGTATCGTCGCGGTTCTTC,TRBV7-2,TRBD2,TRBJ2-1,-
CASSSRTGGNSPLHF,TGTGCCAGCAGTTCCCGGACAGGGGGGAATTCACCCCTCCACTTT,TRBV28,TRBD1,TRBJ1-6,once
CASSSHDRDTEAFF,TGTGCCAGCAGCTCTCATGACAGGGACACTGAAGCTTTCTTT,TRBV7-2,TRBD1,TRBJ1-1,-
CASSVASGPAGVWDEQFF,TGTGCCAGCAGCGTAGCTAGTGGGCCGGCAGGGGTGTGGGATGAGCAGTTCTTC,TRBV9,-,TRBJ2-1,-
CASSSGTWHF,TGTGCCAGCAGCAGCGGGACGTGGCACTTC,TRBV21-1,-,TRBJ2-7,-
CASSPRDRLYF,TGTGCCAGCAGCCCTCGGGACAGATTGTATTTT,TRBV9,TRBD1,TRBJ2-3,-
CASRSIRDRASPLHF,TGTGCCAGCAGGTCCATTCGGGACAGGGCTTCACCCCTCCACTTT,TRBV7-3,TRBD1,TRBJ1-6,-
CASSRGGGADTQYF,TGTGCCAGCAGTCGTGGCGGGGGGGCAGATACGCAGTATTTT,TRBV9,TRBD2,TRBJ2-3,-
CASSIFQYGRSDGGYTF,TGTGCCAGTAGTATTTTCCAGTACGGGAGATCCGATGGTGGCTACACCTTC,TRBV19,-,TRBJ1-2,-
CAWRGWDSDYEQYF,TGTGCCTGGAGGGGTTGGGACTCAGACTACGAGCAGTACTTC,TRBV30,-,TRBJ2-7,-
CASRPSGGQPTNTGELFF,TGTGCCAGCAGGCCTAGCGGGGGCCAACCCACGAACACCGGGGAGCTGTTTTTT,TRBV28,TRBD2,TRBJ2-2,-
CASSSDKPGETQYF,TGTGCCAGCAGCTCCGACAAGCCCGGAGAGACCCAGTACTTC,TRBV7-2,-,TRBJ2-5,-
CSASYSRRTDGTEAFF,TGCAGTGCTAGTTATTCTCGTCGGACAGACGGTACTGAAGCTTTCTTT,TRBV20-1,-,TRBJ1-1,-
CASSWGGSGWADTQYF,TGTGCCAGCAGCTGGGGGGGTAGCGGGTGGGCAGATACGCAGTATTTT,TRBV11-2,TRBD2,TRBJ2-3,-
CASSPRTRGDTQYF,TGTGCCAGCAGTCCGCGGACTAGGGGAGATACGCAGTATTTT,TRBV6-5,TRBD2,TRBJ2-3,-
CASSHGTSGEETQYF,TGCGCCAGCAGCCACGGGACTAGCGGGGAGGAGACCCAGTACTTC,TRBV5-1,TRBD2,TRBJ2-5,-
CASSGIMDRVRYNEQFF,TGTGCCAGCAGTGGGATAATGGACAGGGTTCGCTACAATGAGCAGTTCTTC,TRBV2,TRBD1,TRBJ2-1,-
CASSLFNWALNTEAFF,TGTGCCAGCAGTTTGTTTAATTGGGCTCTGAACACTGAAGCTTTCTTT,TRBV28,-,TRBJ1-1,-
CASSQGAARGISYNEQFF,TGCGCCAGCAGCCAAGGGGCAGCCCGGGGAATCTCCTACAATGAGCAGTTCTTC,TRBV4-1,-,TRBJ2-1,-